A single sample gave rise to the 11 T cell receptor beta chains below, sequenced in a study of chemoradiotherapy in HPV16-positive cancers (dated by TCRdb to 2022 to 2024). Library generation was performed with the immunoSEQ multiplex PCR assay. TCRdb re-hosts the immuneACCESS table, in-frame sequences only. Its copies lack some clones; in the studies checked, an unresolved V gene accounts for under half of them, and the cause for the rest is not known. The sample yields 900 or so clones; 94% were counted once. The ten largest clones add up to over 2.5% of the sample. The source material was tumor tissue, sampled from a patient who underwent chemoradiotherapy. The receptors come from a human donor with HPV-associated anogenital cancer.

The rearrangement links TRBV18 to TRBJ2-7; 8 positions agree with TRBD1. Germline V gene lookup returns CDR1 KGHSH and CDR2 LQKENI. With 0 bases clipped from V and 6 bases from J, the junction kept 7 bases outside the gene matches. The CDR3 runs to 15 residues. The CDR3, as DNA: TGTGCCAGCTCACCACCACGTGTTCAGGGGGCCGAGCAGTACTTC. It codes for CASSPPRVQGAEQYF.

The DNA of the CDR3 is TGTGCCAGCAGTAAAGGACAGTACCAAGAGACCCAGTACTTC. It translates to CASSKGQYQETQYF. The chain uses TRBV25-1 and TRBJ2-5, with a possible D match to TRBD1 (6 bases). The CDR3 is made up of 14 amino acids. CDR1 MGHDK and CDR2 SYGVNS come from the germline V gene. V was cut by 5 bases and J by 0 bases, with 10 bases left in between. Filled out from reference TRBV25-1 and TRBJ2-5, the complete variable domain reads EADIYQTPRYLVIGTGKKITLECSQTMGHDKMYWYQQDPGMELHLIHYSYGVNSTEKGDLSSESTVSRIRTEHFPLTLESARPSHTSQYLCASSKGQYQETQYFGPGTRLLVL.

The V call is TRBV19, the J call TRBJ2-5; 11 bases fit TRBD1. Trimming took 4 bases from V and 2 from J; bases not matched to a gene: 3. This CDR3 is 15 amino acids long. Germline V gene lookup returns CDR1 LNHDA and CDR2 SQIVND (reference sequence). The CDR3 reads CASSNWDRGQETQYF. CDR3 sequence (DNA): TGTGCCAGTAGTAACTGGGACAGGGGGCAAGAGACCCAGTACTTC.

The rearrangement uses TRBV11-2 and TRBJ2-5, with 12 bases matching TRBD2. Unmatched junction bases numbered 8, after V lost 0 bases and J lost 6 bases. The CDR3 is 17 amino acids. Per the germline V gene, CDR1 is SGHAT and CDR2 is FQNNGV. Here the CDR3 reads CASSLEGASGGAQTQYF. The CDR3 region has the DNA TGTGCCAGCAGCTTAGAAGGGGCTAGCGGGGGGGCCCAGACCCAGTACTTC.

This rearrangement joins TRBV15 to TRBJ1-2; the match to TRBD1 covers 9 bases. The V gene's germline CDR1 is LNHNV and CDR2 YYDKDF (reference sequence). The V and J ends lost 0 bases and 5 bases, in that order; junction bases with no gene match: 1. The CDR3 length is 14 residues. The CDR3 nucleotides read TGTGCCACCAGCAGAGAGGGGACAGGGTATGGCTACACCTTC. It codes for CATSREGTGYGYTF.

J is TRBJ2-1 and V is TRBV7-2, with D unresolved. CDR3 size: 11 residues. Trimming left V 10 bases short and J 1 base short, with 5 bases between. Per germline, CDR1 SGHTA and CDR2 FQGNSA. The CDR3 DNA reads TGTGCCATCCGGTCCTACAATGAGCAGTTCTTC. Amino acids: CAIRSYNEQFF.

The rearrangement joins TRBV4-3 to TRBJ1-2; the D is unclear. Germline V gene lookup returns CDR1 LGHNA and CDR2 YSLEER. The CDR3 is made up of 13 amino acids. The germline V and J ends were trimmed by 0 bases and 4 bases, with 6 bases remaining between them. The CDR3 DNA is TGCGCCAGCAGCCAAGATACCCTCTATGGCTACACCTTC. It is translated as CASSQDTLYGYTF.

The V and J genes are TRBV5-4 and TRBJ1-2; D remains unclear. Germline CDR1 reads SGHNT; CDR2 reads YYREEE (reference sequence). Trimming cost V 0 bases and J 5 bases, with 14 bases left between them. This CDR3 spans 15 amino acids. The CDR3 sequence is CASSLVAGSGYGYTF. CDR3 nucleotides: TGTGCCAGCAGCTTGGTGGCGGGCTCCGGGTATGGCTACACCTTC.

The rearrangement links TRBV5-8 to TRBJ2-1, with D maybe TRBD1 (7 bases). CDR3 length: 13 residues. V lost 4 bases, J lost 10 bases, and 15 bases lay in between. Looked up from germline, CDR1 is SGHTS and CDR2 is YDEGEE. The CDR3 region has the DNA TGTGCCAGCAGCCCTCAGGGGGGAGAGGAGCAGTTCTTC. Its translation: CASSPQGGEEQFF. The variable domain in full, with the rest retrieved from reference TRBV5-8 and TRBJ2-1, is EAGVTQSPTHLIKTRGQQATLRCSPISGHTSVYWYQQALGLGLQFLLWYDEGEERNRGNFPPRFSGRQFPNYSSELNVNALELEDSALYLCASSPQGGEEQFFGPGTRLTVL.

The chain uses TRBV30 and TRBJ2-1; TRBD1 agrees at 8 bases. The germline CDR1 and CDR2 sequences are GTSNPN and SVGIG (reference sequence). Losses at the gene ends were 0 bases for V and 5 bases for J; bases not matched to a gene: 3. The CDR3 runs 14 residues. CDR3 DNA sequence: TGTGCCTGGAGTGTAGGGACAGGCAACAATGAGCAGTTCTTC. It codes for CAWSVGTGNNEQFF.

The V call is TRBV7-1, the J call TRBJ2-6; possible D gene TRBD1, 5 bases. TRBV7-1 carries the ORF label, with uncertain function. Trimming cost V 5 bases and J 5 bases, with 22 bases left between them. The CDR3 consists of 18 residues. The DNA of the CDR3 is TGTGCCAGCAGCGGACGACGACGAGGACAAAGTCGGGCCAACGTCCTGACTTTC. Protein product: CASSGRRRGQSRANVLTF.